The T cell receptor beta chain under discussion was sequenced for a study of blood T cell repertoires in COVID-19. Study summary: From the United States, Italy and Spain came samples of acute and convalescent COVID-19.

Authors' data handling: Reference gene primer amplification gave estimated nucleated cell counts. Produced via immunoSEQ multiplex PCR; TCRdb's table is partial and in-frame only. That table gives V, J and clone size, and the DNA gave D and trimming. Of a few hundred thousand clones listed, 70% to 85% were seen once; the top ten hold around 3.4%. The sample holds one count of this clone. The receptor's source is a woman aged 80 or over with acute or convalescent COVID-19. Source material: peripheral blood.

Here the CDR3 reads CASSWGLGEQYF. In nucleotides, the CDR3 is TGTGCCAGCAGTTGGGGACTCGGAGAGCAGTACTTC. The chain joins TRBV28 to TRBJ2-7, with TRBD2 as a possible D gene (6 bases). This CDR3 is 12 amino acids long. Per germline, CDR1 MDHEN and CDR2 SYDVKM. V lost 4 bases and J lost 7, with 11 bases in between. Variable domain in full (rest from reference TRBV28 and TRBJ2-7): DVKVTQSSRYLVKRTGEKVFLECVQDMDHENMFWYRQDPGLGLRLIYFSYDVKMKEKGDIPEGYSVSREKKERFSLILESASTNQTSMYLCASSWGLGEQYFGPGTRLTVT.